The present T cell receptor (beta chain) was sequenced within a study of read filtering for tumor transcriptome and immune sequencing. Study information: Patients were 17 male and 11 to 15 female, mean age about 65 years, range roughly 47 to 85. DNase treatment preceded whole-transcriptome library preparation.

This clonotype was picked up many times. What it binds is not known. From around 0.4 ug of RNA, a library with molecular barcoded alpha/delta and beta/gamma adaptors was made. TCRdb reprocessed the reads with MiXCR, giving one entry per CDR3 protein. This sample has roughly 93,000 distinct CDR3 sequences, with 20% to 25% found just once. Whole-study findings and limits: Compared with RNA-seq, IR-seq gave much higher clonotype depth and reliability. Single-read clonotypes: about 81.9% of IR-seq clonotypes (around 4% of reads), around three quarters of RNA-seq clonotypes (nearly 45% of reads).

Deletions cut 1 base from V and 0 bases from J, with 9 bases between. CDR3 length: 15 amino acids. In germline, CDR1 is SGHAT, CDR2 FQDESV (reference sequence). The chain couples TRBV11-1 to TRBJ1-1, with D unclear. The sample was a population of CD138-negative cells sorted from bone marrow. This sequence was found in a donor at least 40 years old with multiple myeloma. The CDR3 sequence: CASSLEAHMNTEAFF. The CDR3 region has the DNA TGTGCCAGCAGCTTAGAGGCCCACATGAACACTGAAGCTTTCTTT.